The sequence of this TCR beta chain was determined in a study of blood T cells in healthy people across ages. A second PCR of roughly 7 to 11 cycles used a sample-barcoded 5' primer and a J-beta primer mix. One entry per CDR3 protein, called by TCRdb with MiXCR from the 5' RACE reads. The table has roughly 2 million distinct CDR3 sequences, approximately 50% seen once. The CDR3 is 16 amino acids. Germline CDR1 and CDR2: LGHNA and YSLEER. Losses at the gene ends were 3 bases for V and 4 bases for J; bases not matched to a gene: 11. Sample: blood. The sequence derives from a woman aged 40 to 55 in good health. The genes are TRBV4-3 and TRBJ1-2; the match to TRBD1 covers 7 bases. The CDR3 coding sequence is TGCGCCAGCAGCCAGCAACGTGCCGGGACAGTCTATGGCTACACCTTC. It is translated as CASSQQRAGTVYGYTF.